This record covers a single T cell receptor beta chain. This record comes from a study of blood T cell repertoires in COVID-19. CDR3 length: 12 amino acids. Trimming cost V 7 bases and J 7 bases; bases outside gene matches: 6. Method: immunoSEQ multiplex PCR; TCRdb's copy keeps in-frame clones and lacks some. Among 210,000 or so clones, over 80% were seen once, and the ten largest hold approximately 5.4%. The sequencing sample was made of peripheral blood. This TCR was recovered from a human donor in a cohort sampled during active COVID-19. The genes are TRBV12-3 or TRBV12-4 and TRBJ2-7, with 8 bases fitting TRBD1. CDR3 sequence reads: CASNGQGGEQYF. The CDR3 DNA reads as TGTGCCAGCAATGGACAGGGCGGTGAGCAGTACTTC.